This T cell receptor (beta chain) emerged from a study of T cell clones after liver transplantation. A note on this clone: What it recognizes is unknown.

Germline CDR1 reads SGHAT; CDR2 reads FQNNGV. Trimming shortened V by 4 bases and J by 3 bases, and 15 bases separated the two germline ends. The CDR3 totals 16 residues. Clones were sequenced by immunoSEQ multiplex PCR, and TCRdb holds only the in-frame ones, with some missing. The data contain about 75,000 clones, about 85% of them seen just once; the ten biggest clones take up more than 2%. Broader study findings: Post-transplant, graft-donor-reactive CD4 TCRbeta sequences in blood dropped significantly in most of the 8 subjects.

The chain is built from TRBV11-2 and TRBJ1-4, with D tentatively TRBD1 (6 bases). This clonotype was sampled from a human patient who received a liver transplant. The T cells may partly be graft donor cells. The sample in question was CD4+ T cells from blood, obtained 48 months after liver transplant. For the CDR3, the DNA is TGTGCCAGCAGCTCAGGGGCAAGGGTTGCTAATGAAAAACTGTTTTTT. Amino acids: CASSSGARVANEKLFF.